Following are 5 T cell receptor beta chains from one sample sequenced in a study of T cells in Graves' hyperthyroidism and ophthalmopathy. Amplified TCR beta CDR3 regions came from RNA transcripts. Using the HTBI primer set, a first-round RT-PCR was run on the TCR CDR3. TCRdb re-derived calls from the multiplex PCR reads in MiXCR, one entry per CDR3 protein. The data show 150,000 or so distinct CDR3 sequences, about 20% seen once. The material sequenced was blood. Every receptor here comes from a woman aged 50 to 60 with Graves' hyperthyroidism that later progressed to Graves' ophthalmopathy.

The CDR3 DNA follows: TGTGCCAGCAGTTTATTGTTTAATGGCTACACCTTC. The encoded protein is CASSLLFNGYTF. V and J are TRBV28 and TRBJ1-2; D is ambiguous. The CDR3 contains 12 residues. V lost 1 base to trimming and J lost 6 bases, with 6 bases between them. Looked up from germline, CDR1 is MDHEN and CDR2 is SYDVKM.

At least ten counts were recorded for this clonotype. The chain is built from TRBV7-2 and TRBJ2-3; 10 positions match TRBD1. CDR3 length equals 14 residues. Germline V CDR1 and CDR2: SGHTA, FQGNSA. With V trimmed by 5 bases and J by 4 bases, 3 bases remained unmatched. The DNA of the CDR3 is TGTGCCAGCAGCCCAGGGACAGGGGCAGATACGCAGTATTTT. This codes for CASSPGTGADTQYF.

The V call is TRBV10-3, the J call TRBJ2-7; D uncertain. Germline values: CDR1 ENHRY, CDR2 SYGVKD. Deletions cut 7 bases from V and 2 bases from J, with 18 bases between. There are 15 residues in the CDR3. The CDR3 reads CAITSREESTYEQYF. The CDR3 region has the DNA TGTGCCATCACCTCCCGTGAGGAAAGTACCTACGAGCAGTACTTC.

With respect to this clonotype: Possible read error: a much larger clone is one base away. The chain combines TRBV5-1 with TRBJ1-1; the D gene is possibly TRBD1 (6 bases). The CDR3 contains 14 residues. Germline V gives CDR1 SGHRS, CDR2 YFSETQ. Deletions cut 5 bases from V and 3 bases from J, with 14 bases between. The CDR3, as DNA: TGCGCCAGCAGTCGACAGGTATTGGACACTGAAGCTTTCTTT. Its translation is CASSRQVLDTEAFF.

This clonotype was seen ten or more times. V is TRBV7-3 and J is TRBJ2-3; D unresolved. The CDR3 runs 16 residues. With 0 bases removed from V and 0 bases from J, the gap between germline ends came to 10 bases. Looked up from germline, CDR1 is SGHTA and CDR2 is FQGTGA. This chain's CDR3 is CASSLTRGGSTDTQYF. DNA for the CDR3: TGTGCCAGCAGCTTAACGCGAGGCGGCAGCACAGATACGCAGTATTTT.